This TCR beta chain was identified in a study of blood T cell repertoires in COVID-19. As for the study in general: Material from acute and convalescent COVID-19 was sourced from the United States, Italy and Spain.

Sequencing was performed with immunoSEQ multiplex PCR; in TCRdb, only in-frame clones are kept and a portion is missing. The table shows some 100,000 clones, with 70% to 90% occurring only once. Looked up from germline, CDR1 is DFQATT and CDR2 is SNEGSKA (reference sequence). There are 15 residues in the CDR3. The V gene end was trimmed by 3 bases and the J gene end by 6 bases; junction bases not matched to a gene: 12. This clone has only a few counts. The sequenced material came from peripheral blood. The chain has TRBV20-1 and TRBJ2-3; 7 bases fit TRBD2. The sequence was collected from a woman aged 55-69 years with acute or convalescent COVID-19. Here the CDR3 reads CSASGSAGAQDTQYF. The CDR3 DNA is TGCAGTGCTAGTGGAAGTGCGGGAGCACAGGATACGCAGTATTTT.